The 26 T cell receptor beta chains listed next were all sequenced from one sample in a study of shared clonotypes between healthy human individuals. This table comes from immunoSEQ multiplex PCR, and its TCRdb copy is limited to in-frame clones, with some not included. The sample holds under 850,000 clones, around 92% seen once. The naive CD8 subset, CD45RO-negative cells positively selected for CCR7, excluded terminally differentiated effector memory CD45RA+ cells. Sequencing was done on a sample of naive CD8+ T cells sorted from blood. The origin of the receptors is a man aged 25-45 years in good health.

The V call is TRBV29-1, the J call TRBJ1-1; D not certain. The CDR3 contains 13 residues. Germline CDR1 and CDR2: SQVTM and ANQGSEA. Trimming took off 3 bases at V and 1 base at J, with 9 bases between the two ends. CDR3 sequence reads: CSVDGAKNTEAFF. The CDR3 DNA sequence: TGCAGCGTTGATGGCGCCAAGAACACTGAAGCTTTCTTT.

The chain is built from TRBV7-9 and TRBJ2-1; D gene ambiguous. CDR1 and CDR2 (germline): SEHNR, FQNEAQ (reference sequence). The CDR3 extends over 15 amino acids. V was trimmed by 0 bases and J by 4 bases, leaving 10 bases between them. The CDR3 DNA follows: TGTGCCAGCAGCTTAGCGGCGAAACCATACAATGAGCAGTTCTTC. Protein: CASSLAAKPYNEQFF. Drawing the rest from reference TRBV7-9 and TRBJ2-1, the complete variable domain is DTGVSQNPRHKITKRGQNVTFRCDPISEHNRLYWYRQTLGQGPEFLTYFQNEAQLEKSRLLSDRFSAERPKGSFSTLEIQRTEQGDSAMYLCASSLAAKPYNEQFFGPGTRLTVL.

V usage is TRBV13 and J usage is TRBJ2-1; weak D call: TRBD1 (5 bases). Germline CDR1 is PRHDT and CDR2 is FYEKMQ (reference sequence). V shed 1 base and J shed 9 bases, with 13 bases lying between them. The CDR3 loop spans 14 amino acids. DNA for the CDR3: TGTGCCAGCAGCTTAGTGGCAGGGTTGGGTGAGCAGTTCTTC. Amino acids: CASSLVAGLGEQFF.

The J gene is TRBJ2-5, the V gene TRBV6-1; a weak D match, TRBD1 (6 bases). Germline CDR1 MNHNS, CDR2 SASEGT. V dropped 6 bases and J dropped 4 bases, with 15 bases sitting between them. The CDR3 is 14 amino acids. The CDR3 spells CASRPTGWGETQYF. The CDR3 coding sequence is TGTGCCAGCAGGCCTACAGGGTGGGGAGAGACCCAGTACTTC.

The chain uses TRBV5-1 and TRBJ2-7; TRBD2 is a possible D gene (5 bases). Germline CDR1 SGHRS, CDR2 YFSETQ. The CDR3 length is 15 residues. Trimming left V 0 bases short and J 2 bases short, with 12 bases between. CDR3 coding DNA: TGCGCCAGCAGCTTGGAGGTGGGAGCGGCCTACGAGCAGTACTTC. It codes for CASSLEVGAAYEQYF.

The chain links TRBV14 to TRBJ1-2, with 8 bases matching TRBD1. V lost 4 bases, J lost 5 bases, and 9 bases stayed unmatched. Germline V gives CDR1 SGHDN, CDR2 FVKESK. The CDR3 is 15 amino acids. The CDR3 coding sequence is TGTGCCAGCAGCCTTACCCCGGGACAGGAATATGGCTACACCTTC. Translated: CASSLTPGQEYGYTF.

The chain employs TRBV2 and TRBJ2-7, with TRBD2 matching over 7 bases. From germline, CDR1 is SNHLY and CDR2 FYNNEI. The V segment lost 8 bases and the J segment 6 bases; nucleotides outside the gene matches: 7. The CDR3 runs to 12 residues. The chain's CDR3 is CASLSGRGEQYF. DNA of the CDR3: TGTGCCAGCTTGTCAGGGAGGGGCGAGCAGTACTTC.

This rearrangement joins TRBV7-9 to TRBJ2-7; TRBD1 aligns across 8 bases. Per germline, CDR1 SEHNR and CDR2 FQNEAQ (reference sequence). V lost 4 bases, J lost 5 bases, and 4 bases stayed unmatched. The CDR3 loop spans 13 amino acids. DNA of the CDR3: TGTGCCAGCAGCTCAGGGGGCTACCACGAGCAGTACTTC. Translating gives CASSSGGYHEQYF.

V is TRBV10-1 and J is TRBJ2-2; TRBD1 agrees at 7 bases. Germline V gene sequence: CDR1 WNHNN, CDR2 SYGVQD (reference sequence). The ends lost 8 bases at V and 8 bases at J; junction bases unmatched: 8. This CDR3 contains 13 residues. CDR3 coding DNA: TGCGCCAGCTCCCCGACAGGGCTAGGGGAGCTGTTTTTT. Translating gives CASSPTGLGELFF.

The chain is built from TRBV7-6 and TRBJ1-4, with D perhaps matching TRBD1 (6 bases). This CDR3 is 15 amino acids long. Germline assignment: CDR1 SGHVS and CDR2 FNYEAQ. With 2 bases removed from V and 7 bases from J, the gap between germline ends came to 14 bases. Here the CDR3 reads CASSLSLGAGEKLFF. The CDR3 DNA follows: TGTGCCAGCAGCTTATCTCTGGGGGCAGGTGAAAAACTGTTTTTT. The full variable domain, rest sourced from reference TRBV7-6 and TRBJ1-4, is GAGVSQSPRYKVTKRGQDVALRCDPISGHVSLYWYRQALGQGPEFLTYFNYEAQQDKSGLPNDRFSAERPEGSISTLTIQRTEQRDSAMYRCASSLSLGAGEKLFFGSGTQLSVL.

The rearrangement joins TRBV27 to TRBJ2-1; no clear D. Trimming cost V 5 bases and J 5 bases, with 13 bases left between them. The CDR3 has 14 residues. Germline V gene lookup returns CDR1 MNHEY and CDR2 SMNVEV (reference sequence). For the CDR3, the DNA is TGTGCCAGCAGTATCGGGCCCTTAAACAATGAGCAGTTCTTC. It specifies CASSIGPLNNEQFF.

This clone has only one observation. This sequence joins TRBV5-8 and TRBJ2-7; D gene uncertain. The germline CDR1 and CDR2 sequences are SGHTS and YDEGEE. The CDR3 length is 13 residues. Trimming cost V 2 bases and J 6 bases, with 12 bases left between them. The chain's CDR3 is CASSLPHMSEQYF. The CDR3 DNA follows: TGTGCCAGCAGCTTACCACATATGAGCGAGCAGTACTTC.

The rearrangement links TRBV28 to TRBJ2-1, with TRBD2 identical over 13 bases. The trim removed 5 bases at V and 2 bases at J, leaving 3 bases unmatched. Germline CDR1 MDHEN, CDR2 SYDVKM. The CDR3 covers 16 residues. CDR3 sequence: CASSPTSGRPYNEQFF. The CDR3 DNA sequence: TGTGCCAGCAGTCCGACTAGCGGGAGGCCCTACAATGAGCAGTTCTTC.

The rearrangement uses TRBV11-2 and TRBJ2-7, with 8 positions matching TRBD2. Germline V lookup: CDR1 SGHAT, CDR2 FQNNGV. J lost 3 bases, V lost 3 bases, and 13 bases had no gene match. The CDR3 length is 17 residues. Written as DNA, the CDR3 is TGTGCCAGCAGCTTCTTGATGGTAGCGGGGTTGGACTACGAGCAGTACTTC. Translated, it gives CASSFLMVAGLDYEQYF.

This sequence joins TRBV10-2 and TRBJ2-1; D may be TRBD1 (5 bases). Germline V lookup: CDR1 WSHSY, CDR2 SAAADI. Trimming shortened V by 3 bases and J by 10 bases, and 13 bases separated the two germline ends. This CDR3 region has 13 residues. CDR3 residues: CASSERIAGEQFF. The CDR3 coding sequence is TGCGCCAGCAGTGAACGAATAGCAGGGGAGCAGTTCTTC.

The CDR3 bases are TGTGCCAGCAGCACTAGCGGGAGTGCCTACGAGCAGTACTTC. Residues: CASSTSGSAYEQYF. The gene calls are TRBV5-6 and TRBJ2-7; 11 positions agree with TRBD2. The CDR3 runs 14 residues. Looked up from germline, CDR1 is SGHDT and CDR2 is YYEEEE. V lost 4 bases to trimming and J lost 2 bases; unmatched junction nucleotides: 2. Based on the CDR3 plus reference TRBV5-6 and TRBJ2-7, the full variable domain is DAGVTQSPTHLIKTRGQQVTLRCSPKSGHDTVSWYQQALGQGPQFIFQYYEEEERQRGNFPDRFSGHQFPNYSSELNVNALLLGDSALYLCASSTSGSAYEQYFGPGTRLTVT.

This rearrangement joins TRBV14 to TRBJ2-7; 10 bases are shared with TRBD2. From germline, CDR1 is SGHDN and CDR2 FVKESK. J lost 5 bases, V lost 1 base, and 8 bases had no gene match. The length of the CDR3 is 16 residues. CDR3 region: CASSQVWLAGEDEQYF. The CDR3 nucleotides read TGTGCCAGCAGCCAAGTCTGGCTAGCGGGAGAGGACGAGCAGTACTTC.

The gene calls are TRBV18 and TRBJ2-2, with TRBD1 matching over 10 bases. The J segment lost 0 bases and the V segment lost 3 bases, leaving 16 bases of the junction unmatched. Germline V gives CDR1 KGHSH, CDR2 LQKENI. The CDR3 has 21 residues. The CDR3 reads CASSPFISGTGEKANTGELFF. In DNA, the CDR3 is TGTGCCAGCTCACCGTTTATTTCTGGGACAGGGGAAAAAGCGAACACCGGGGAGCTGTTTTTT. Drawing the rest from reference TRBV18 and TRBJ2-2, the complete variable domain is NAGVMQNPRHLVRRRGQEARLRCSPMKGHSHVYWYRQLPEEGLKFMVYLQKENIIDESGMPKERFSAEFPKEGPSILRIQQVVRGDSAAYFCASSPFISGTGEKANTGELFFGEGSRLTVL.

The chain links TRBV9 to TRBJ2-2; either TRBD1 or TRBD2 may supply D (6 bases each). The germline gives CDR1 SGDLS, CDR2 YYNGEE. With 0 bases removed from V and 4 bases from J, the gap between germline ends came to 16 bases. This CDR3 region has 17 residues. The CDR3 DNA reads as TGTGCCAGCAGCGTAGACGTAGGGGGGTTGGTCACCGGGGAGCTGTTTTTT. It encodes CASSVDVGGLVTGELFF.

V and J are TRBV27 and TRBJ2-7, with no clear D. Deletions cut 6 bases from V and 7 bases from J, with 16 bases between. The CDR3 spans 13 residues. Per the germline V gene, CDR1 is MNHEY and CDR2 is SMNVEV (reference sequence). CDR3 in amino acids: CASSPTPAFEQYF. The DNA of the CDR3 is TGTGCCAGCAGCCCGACTCCAGCTTTTGAGCAGTACTTC.

V gene TRBV7-2 combines with J gene TRBJ1-3; TRBD1 matches 10 bases. V shed 5 bases, J shed 4 bases, and the junction held 5 bases outside the gene matches. Germline CDR1 SGHTA, CDR2 FQGNSA. The CDR3 runs to 15 residues. CDR3 protein: CASSADRGLGNTIYF. Written as DNA, the CDR3 is TGTGCCAGCAGCGCTGACAGGGGGCTCGGAAACACCATATATTTT.

This clone has a single count. At one boundary the junction diverges from the germline segment, which might be a read error. J is TRBJ2-3 and V is TRBV7-7, with D possibly matching TRBD2 (5 bases). Per the germline V gene, CDR1 is SSHAT and CDR2 is FNYEAQ (reference sequence). CDR3 length: 13 amino acids. The CDR3 spells CASSLDLANTQYF. The DNA for the CDR3 is TGTGCTAGCAGCTTGGATCTAGCAAATACGCAGTATTTT.

The rearrangement joins TRBV5-1 to TRBJ2-1; maybe TRBD2 (7 bases). Trimming took off 4 bases at V and 7 bases at J, with 27 bases between the two ends. The CDR3 extends over 18 amino acids. Germline CDR1 SGHRS, CDR2 YFSETQ. In nucleotides, the CDR3 is TGCGCCAGCAGCCTCTCCATGGCGGGGGCGAACCGTCGGAATGAGCAGTTCTTC. Translated, it gives CASSLSMAGANRRNEQFF.

The V and J genes are TRBV5-5 and TRBJ2-3, with TRBD2 matching 7 bases. The V gene end was trimmed by 2 bases and the J gene end by 2 bases; junction bases not matched to a gene: 8. This CDR3 comprises 16 residues. CDR1 and CDR2 (germline): SGHKS, YYEKEE (reference sequence). The CDR3 loop reads CASSFLAEGNTDTQYF. In nucleotides, the CDR3 is TGTGCCAGCAGCTTCCTAGCGGAGGGGAACACAGATACGCAGTATTTT. The full variable domain, with the rest looked up from reference TRBV5-5 and TRBJ2-3, is DAGVTQSPTHLIKTRGQQVTLRCSPISGHKSVSWYQQVLGQGPQFIFQYYEKEERGRGNFPDRFSARQFPNYSSELNVNALLLGDSALYLCASSFLAEGNTDTQYFGPGTRLTVL.

This chain links TRBV10-1 with TRBJ2-7, with 10 bases aligning to TRBD1. Trimming cost V 6 bases and J 1 base; bases outside gene matches: 6. Germline CDR1 and CDR2: WNHNN and SYGVQD (reference sequence). The CDR3 runs to 15 residues. The DNA for the CDR3 is TGCGCCAGCAGGGGACAGGGGCTTATTTCCTACGAGCAGTACTTC. Protein sequence: CASRGQGLISYEQYF.

V is TRBV13 and J is TRBJ2-7; D is unclear. Germline assignment: CDR1 PRHDT and CDR2 FYEKMQ (reference sequence). Trimming removed 4 bases at V and 9 bases at J, with 10 bases between. This CDR3 is 11 amino acids long. CDR3 sequence reads: CASSSGPMQYF. Written as DNA, the CDR3 is TGTGCCAGCAGCTCCGGGCCGATGCAGTACTTC.